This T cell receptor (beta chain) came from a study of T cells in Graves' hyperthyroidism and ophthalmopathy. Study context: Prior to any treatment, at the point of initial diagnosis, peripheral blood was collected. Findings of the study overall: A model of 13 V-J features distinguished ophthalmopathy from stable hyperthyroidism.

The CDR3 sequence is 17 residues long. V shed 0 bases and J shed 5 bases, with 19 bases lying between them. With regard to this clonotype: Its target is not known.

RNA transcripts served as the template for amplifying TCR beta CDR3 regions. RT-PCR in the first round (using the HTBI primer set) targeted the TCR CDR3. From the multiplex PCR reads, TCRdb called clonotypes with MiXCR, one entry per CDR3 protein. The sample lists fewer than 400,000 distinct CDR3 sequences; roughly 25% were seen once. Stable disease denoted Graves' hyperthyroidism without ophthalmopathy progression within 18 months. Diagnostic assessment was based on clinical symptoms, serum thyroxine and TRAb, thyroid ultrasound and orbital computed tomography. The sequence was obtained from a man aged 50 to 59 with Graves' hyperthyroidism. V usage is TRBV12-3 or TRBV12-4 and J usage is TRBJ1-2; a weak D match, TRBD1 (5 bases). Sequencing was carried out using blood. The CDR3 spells CASSLAGGFSSFYGYTF. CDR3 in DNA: TGTGCCAGCAGTTTAGCGGGGGGGTTCTCCTCTTTTTATGGCTACACCTTC.